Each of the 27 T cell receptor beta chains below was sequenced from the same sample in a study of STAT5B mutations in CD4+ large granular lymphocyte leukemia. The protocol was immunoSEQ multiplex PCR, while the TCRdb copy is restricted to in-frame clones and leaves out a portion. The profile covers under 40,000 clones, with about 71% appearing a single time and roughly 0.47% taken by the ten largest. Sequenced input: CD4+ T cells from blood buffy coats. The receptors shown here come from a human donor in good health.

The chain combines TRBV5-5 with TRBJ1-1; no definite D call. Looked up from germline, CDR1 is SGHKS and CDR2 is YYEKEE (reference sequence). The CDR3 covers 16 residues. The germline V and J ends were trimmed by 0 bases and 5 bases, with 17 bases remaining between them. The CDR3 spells CASSLADERMGTEAFF. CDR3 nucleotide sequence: TGTGCCAGCAGCTTGGCCGACGAACGGATGGGGACTGAAGCTTTCTTT.

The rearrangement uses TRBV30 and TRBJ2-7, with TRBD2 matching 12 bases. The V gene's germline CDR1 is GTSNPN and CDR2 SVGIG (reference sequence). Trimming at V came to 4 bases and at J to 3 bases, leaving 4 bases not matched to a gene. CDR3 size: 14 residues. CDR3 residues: CAWTLAGGFYEQYF. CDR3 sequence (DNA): TGTGCCTGGACCCTAGCGGGGGGGTTCTACGAGCAGTACTTC.

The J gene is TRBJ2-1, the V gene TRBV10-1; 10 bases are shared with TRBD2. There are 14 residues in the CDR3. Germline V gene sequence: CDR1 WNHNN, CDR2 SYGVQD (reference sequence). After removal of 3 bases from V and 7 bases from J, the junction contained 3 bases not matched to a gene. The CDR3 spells CASSDSGGANEQFF. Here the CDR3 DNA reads TGCGCCAGCAGTGACAGCGGGGGGGCGAATGAGCAGTTCTTC.

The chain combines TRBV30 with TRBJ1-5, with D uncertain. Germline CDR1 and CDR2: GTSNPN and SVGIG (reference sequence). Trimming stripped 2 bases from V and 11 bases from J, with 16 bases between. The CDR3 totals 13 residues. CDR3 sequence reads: CAWSPSRIGAQHF. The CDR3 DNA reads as TGTGCCTGGAGTCCTTCCCGAATCGGGGCCCAGCATTTT. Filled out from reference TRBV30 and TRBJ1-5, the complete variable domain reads SQTIHQWPATLVQPVGSPLSLECTVEGTSNPNLYWYRQAAGRGLQLLFYSVGIGQISSEVPQNLSASRPQDRQFILSSKKLLLSDSGFYLCAWSPSRIGAQHFGDGTRLSIL.

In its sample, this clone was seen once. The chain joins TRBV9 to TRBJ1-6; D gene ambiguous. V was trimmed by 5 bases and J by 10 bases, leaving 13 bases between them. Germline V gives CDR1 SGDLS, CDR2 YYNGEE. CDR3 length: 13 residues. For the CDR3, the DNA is TGTGCCAGCAGTGCGTCTGTGAGCTCACCCCTCCACTTT. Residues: CASSASVSSPLHF.

This chain's CDR3 is CASGLSRGVNINYGYTF. As DNA, the CDR3 is TGTGCTAGTGGTTTATCCAGGGGGGTAAATATTAACTATGGCTACACCTTC. The chain employs TRBV12-5 and TRBJ1-2; 7 bases fit TRBD1. Germline CDR1 and CDR2: LGHNT and FRNRAP. CDR3 length: 17 amino acids. V lost 3 bases to trimming and J lost 1 base; unmatched junction nucleotides: 11.

The CDR3 sequence is CAGKQKEQYF. The CDR3, as DNA: TGTGCCGGCAAGCAGAAGGAGCAGTACTTC. The gene calls are TRBV10-3 and TRBJ2-5; no firm D call. The CDR3 is 10 amino acids. Germline CDR1 ENHRY, CDR2 SYGVKD. V lost 11 bases and J 11 bases, leaving 15 bases between the germline ends.

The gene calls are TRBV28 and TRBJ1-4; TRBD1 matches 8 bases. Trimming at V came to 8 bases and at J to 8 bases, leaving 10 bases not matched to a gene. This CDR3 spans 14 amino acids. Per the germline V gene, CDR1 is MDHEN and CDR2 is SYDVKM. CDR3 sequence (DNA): TGTGCCAGCCGGTTGACAGGGGTCGGGGAAAAACTGTTTTTT. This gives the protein CASRLTGVGEKLFF. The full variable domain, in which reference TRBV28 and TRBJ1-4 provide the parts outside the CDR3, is DVKVTQSSRYLVKRTGEKVFLECVQDMDHENMFWYRQDPGLGLRLIYFSYDVKMKEKGDIPEGYSVSREKKERFSLILESASTNQTSMYLCASRLTGVGEKLFFGSGTQLSVL.

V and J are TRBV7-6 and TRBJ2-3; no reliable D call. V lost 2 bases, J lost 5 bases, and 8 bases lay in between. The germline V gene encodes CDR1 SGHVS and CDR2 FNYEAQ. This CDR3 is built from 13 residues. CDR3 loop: CASSLISQDTQYF. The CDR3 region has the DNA TGTGCCAGCAGCTTAATCAGCCAAGATACGCAGTATTTT.

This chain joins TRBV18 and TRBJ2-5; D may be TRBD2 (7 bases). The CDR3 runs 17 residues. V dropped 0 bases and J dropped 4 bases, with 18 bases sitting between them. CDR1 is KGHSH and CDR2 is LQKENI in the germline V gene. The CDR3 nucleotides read TGTGCCAGCTCACCACCAGTGGTGGGGGGGCCTTTAGAGACCCAGTACTTC. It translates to CASSPPVVGGPLETQYF.

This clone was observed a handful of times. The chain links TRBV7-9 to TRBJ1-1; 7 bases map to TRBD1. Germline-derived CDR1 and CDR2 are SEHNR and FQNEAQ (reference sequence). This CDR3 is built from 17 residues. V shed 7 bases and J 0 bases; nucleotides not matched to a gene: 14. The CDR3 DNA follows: TGTGCCAGCACGCTTAGGCGGGCAGGGGGTGTGAACACTGAAGCTTTCTTT. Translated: CASTLRRAGGVNTEAFF.

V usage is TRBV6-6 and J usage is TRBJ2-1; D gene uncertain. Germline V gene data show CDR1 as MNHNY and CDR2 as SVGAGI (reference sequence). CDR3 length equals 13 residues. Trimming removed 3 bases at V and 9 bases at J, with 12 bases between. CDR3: CASSYYPEREQFF. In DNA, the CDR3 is TGTGCCAGCAGTTATTATCCGGAGCGTGAGCAGTTCTTC.

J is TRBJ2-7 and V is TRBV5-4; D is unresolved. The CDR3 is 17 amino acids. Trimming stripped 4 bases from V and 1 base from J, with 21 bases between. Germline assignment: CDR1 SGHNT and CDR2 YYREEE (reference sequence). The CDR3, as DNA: TGTGCCAGCAGCCGGTCGTCCTCCGCCCGTGGGTCCTACGAGCAGTACTTC. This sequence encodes CASSRSSSARGSYEQYF. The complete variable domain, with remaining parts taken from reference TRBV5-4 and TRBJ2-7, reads ETGVTQSPTHLIKTRGQQVTLRCSSQSGHNTVSWYQQALGQGPQFIFQYYREEENGRGNFPPRFSGLQFPNYSSELNVNALELDDSALYLCASSRSSSARGSYEQYFGPGTRLTVT.

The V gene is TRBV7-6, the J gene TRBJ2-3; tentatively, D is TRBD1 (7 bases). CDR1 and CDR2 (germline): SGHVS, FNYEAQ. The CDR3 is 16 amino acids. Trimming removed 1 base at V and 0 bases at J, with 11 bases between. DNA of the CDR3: TGTGCCAGCAGCTTAGGCTCAGGGGGGAGCACAGATACGCAGTATTTT. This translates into CASSLGSGGSTDTQYF.

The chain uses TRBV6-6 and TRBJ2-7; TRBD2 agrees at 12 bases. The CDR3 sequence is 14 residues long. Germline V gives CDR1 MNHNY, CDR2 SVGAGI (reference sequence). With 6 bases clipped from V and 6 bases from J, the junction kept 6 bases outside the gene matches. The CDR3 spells CASSPRTSGIEQYF. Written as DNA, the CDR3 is TGTGCCAGCAGCCCAAGGACTAGCGGGATCGAGCAGTACTTC.

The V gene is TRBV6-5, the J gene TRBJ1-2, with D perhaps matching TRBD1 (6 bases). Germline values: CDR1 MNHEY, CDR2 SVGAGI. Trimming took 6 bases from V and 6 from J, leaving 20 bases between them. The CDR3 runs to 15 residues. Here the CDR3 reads CASSYIGQIKDGYTF. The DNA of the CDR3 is TGTGCCAGCAGCTATATAGGACAGATCAAGGATGGCTACACCTTC.

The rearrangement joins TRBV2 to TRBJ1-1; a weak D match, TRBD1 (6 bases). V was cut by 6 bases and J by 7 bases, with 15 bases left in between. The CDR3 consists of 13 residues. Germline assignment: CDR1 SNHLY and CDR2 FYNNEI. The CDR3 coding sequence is TGTGCCAGCAGCCCCCGGGGGGCAGTTGAAGCTTTCTTT. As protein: CASSPRGAVEAFF.

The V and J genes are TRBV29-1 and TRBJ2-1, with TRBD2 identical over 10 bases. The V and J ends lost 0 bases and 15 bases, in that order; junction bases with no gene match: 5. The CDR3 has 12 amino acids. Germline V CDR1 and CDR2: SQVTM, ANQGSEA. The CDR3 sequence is CSVEESGGVPFF. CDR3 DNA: TGCAGCGTTGAAGAAAGCGGGGGGGTGCCGTTCTTC.

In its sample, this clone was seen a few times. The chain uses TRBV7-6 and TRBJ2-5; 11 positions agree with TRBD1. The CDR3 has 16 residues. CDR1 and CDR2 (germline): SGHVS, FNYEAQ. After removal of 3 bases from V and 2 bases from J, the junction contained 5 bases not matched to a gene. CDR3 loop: CASSFRDRGAQETQYF. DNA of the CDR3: TGTGCCAGCAGCTTCCGGGACAGGGGGGCTCAAGAGACCCAGTACTTC. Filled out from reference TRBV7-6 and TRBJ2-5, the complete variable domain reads GAGVSQSPRYKVTKRGQDVALRCDPISGHVSLYWYRQALGQGPEFLTYFNYEAQQDKSGLPNDRFSAERPEGSISTLTIQRTEQRDSAMYRCASSFRDRGAQETQYFGPGTRLLVL.

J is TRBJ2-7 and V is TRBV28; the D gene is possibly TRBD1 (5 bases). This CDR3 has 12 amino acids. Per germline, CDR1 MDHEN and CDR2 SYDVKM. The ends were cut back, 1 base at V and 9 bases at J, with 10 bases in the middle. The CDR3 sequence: CASSLSGFGQYF. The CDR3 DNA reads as TGTGCCAGCAGTTTATCAGGGTTTGGGCAGTACTTC.

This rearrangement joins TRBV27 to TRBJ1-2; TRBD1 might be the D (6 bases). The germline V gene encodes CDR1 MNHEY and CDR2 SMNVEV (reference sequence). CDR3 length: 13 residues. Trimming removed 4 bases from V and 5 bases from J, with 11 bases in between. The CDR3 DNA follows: TGTGCCAGCAGTTCCGGGGGCGCATATGGCTACACCTTC. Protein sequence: CASSSGGAYGYTF.

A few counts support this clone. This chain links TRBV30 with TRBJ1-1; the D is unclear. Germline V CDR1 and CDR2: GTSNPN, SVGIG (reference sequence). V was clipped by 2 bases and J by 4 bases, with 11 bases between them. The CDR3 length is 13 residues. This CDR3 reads CAWSSGLGTEAFF. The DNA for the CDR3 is TGTGCCTGGAGTTCTGGGTTGGGCACTGAAGCTTTCTTT.

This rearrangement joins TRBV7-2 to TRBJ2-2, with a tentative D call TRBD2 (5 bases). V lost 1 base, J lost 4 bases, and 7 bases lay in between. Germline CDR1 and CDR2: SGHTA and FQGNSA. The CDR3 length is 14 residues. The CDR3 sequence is CASSLGGFTGELFF. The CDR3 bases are TGTGCCAGCAGCTTAGGAGGGTTCACCGGGGAGCTGTTTTTT.

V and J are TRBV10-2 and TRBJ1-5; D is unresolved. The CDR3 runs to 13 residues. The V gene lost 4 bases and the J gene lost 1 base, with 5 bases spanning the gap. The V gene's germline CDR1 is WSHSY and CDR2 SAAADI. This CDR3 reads CASSVGSNQPQHF. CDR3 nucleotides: TGCGCCAGCAGTGTGGGGAGCAATCAGCCCCAGCATTTT.

The DNA for the CDR3 is TGTGCCAGCAGCCGAACAGAAGATAATTCACCCCTCCACTTT. It translates to CASSRTEDNSPLHF. V gene TRBV7-3 combines with J gene TRBJ1-6; no firm D call. Trimming left V 5 bases short and J 5 bases short, with 10 bases between. Germline lookup yields CDR1 SGHTA and CDR2 FQGTGA. This CDR3 is built from 14 residues.

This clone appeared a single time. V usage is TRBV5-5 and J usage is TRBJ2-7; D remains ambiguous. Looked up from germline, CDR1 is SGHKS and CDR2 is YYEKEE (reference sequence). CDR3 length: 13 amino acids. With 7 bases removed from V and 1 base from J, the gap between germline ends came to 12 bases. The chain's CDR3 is CASSRAVSYEQYF. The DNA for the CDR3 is TGTGCCAGCTCCCGGGCGGTATCCTACGAGCAGTACTTC.

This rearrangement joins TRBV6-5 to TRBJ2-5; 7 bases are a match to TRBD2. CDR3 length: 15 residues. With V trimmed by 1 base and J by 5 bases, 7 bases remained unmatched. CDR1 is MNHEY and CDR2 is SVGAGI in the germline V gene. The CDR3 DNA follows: TGTGCCAGCAGTTACTGGAACGGGGGGTCGGAGACCCAGTACTTC. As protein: CASSYWNGGSETQYF.